One and the same sample provided the 17 T cell receptor beta chains below, sequenced in a study of T cells in Graves' hyperthyroidism and ophthalmopathy. RNA transcripts were the template for amplifying TCR beta CDR3 regions. Using the HTBI primer set, a first-round RT-PCR was run on the TCR CDR3. MiXCR was run by TCRdb on the multiplex PCR reads, yielding one entry per CDR3 protein. The repertoire consists of some 690,000 distinct CDR3 sequences, with around 15% occurring once and the leading ten covering around a sixth. Sequencing input: blood. The receptors were sampled from a man aged 45-60 years with Graves' hyperthyroidism.

CDR3 DNA: TGCAGTGCTAGAGAAGGCAGGGCCGCAACTAATGAAAAACTGTTTTTT. The encoded protein is CSAREGRAATNEKLFF. V is TRBV20-1 and J is TRBJ1-4; perhaps TRBD1 as D (5 bases). The CDR3 contains 16 residues. Germline-derived CDR1 and CDR2 are DFQATT and SNEGSKA (reference sequence). With 0 bases removed from V and 0 bases from J, the gap between germline ends came to 11 bases.

This clonotype has at least ten counts. This chain links TRBV5-1 with TRBJ2-3; D is unclear. This CDR3 has 12 amino acids. V lost 3 bases, J lost 2 bases, and 4 bases lay in between. Looked up from germline, CDR1 is SGHRS and CDR2 is YFSETQ. The chain's CDR3 is CASSWTTDTQYF. For the CDR3, the DNA is TGCGCCAGCAGCTGGACCACAGATACGCAGTATTTT.

As for this clonotype: With a much larger clone just one base away, this may be a read error. The rearrangement links TRBV28 to TRBJ2-5; D not resolved. The germline V gene encodes CDR1 MDHEN and CDR2 SYDVKM. The V end lost 6 bases, the J end lost 3 bases, and 17 bases lay between the germline ends. The CDR3 sequence is 15 residues long. DNA for the CDR3: TGTGCCAGCAGCAAACCCGTACAGCCAAAAGAGACCCAGTACTTC. Encoded protein: CASSKPVQPKETQYF.

This clonotype was seen many times. The chain combines TRBV11-3 with TRBJ2-7, with 12 bases aligning to TRBD2. CDR3 length equals 15 residues. CDR1 and CDR2 from the germline V gene are SGHNT and YENEEA. V trimming: 4 bases; J trimming: 3 bases; junction bases outside the gene matches: 4. The CDR3 DNA sequence: TGTGCCAGCAGCTCCCGGACTAGCGGGAACTACGAGCAGTACTTC. Translation: CASSSRTSGNYEQYF.

J is TRBJ2-1 and V is TRBV2; possible D gene TRBD2, 6 bases. Trimming removed 8 bases at V and 2 bases at J, with 13 bases between. The CDR3 runs 14 residues. Germline V CDR1 and CDR2: SNHLY, FYNNEI. Written as DNA, the CDR3 is TGTGCCAGCGGCACCGGAGGGACCTACAATGAGCAGTTCTTC. Amino acid sequence: CASGTGGTYNEQFF. Full variable domain (missing parts from reference TRBV2 and TRBJ2-1): EPEVTQTPSHQVTQMGQEVILRCVPISNHLYFYWYRQILGQKVEFLVSFYNNEISEKSEIFDDQFSVERPDGSNFTLKIRSTKLEDSAMYFCASGTGGTYNEQFFGPGTRLTVL.

At least ten counts were recorded for this clonotype. The chain is built from TRBV6-5 and TRBJ1-1; no clear D gene. Per the germline V gene, CDR1 is MNHEY and CDR2 is SVGAGI. The CDR3 runs to 14 residues. With 2 bases removed from V and 1 base from J, the gap between germline ends came to 8 bases. CDR3 in DNA: TGTGCCAGCAGTTACGGCGTCGGGAACACTGAAGCTTTCTTT. Its protein product is CASSYGVGNTEAFF.

This clonotype was seen at least ten times. The V call is TRBV2, the J call TRBJ2-3; 8 bases match TRBD2. CDR3 length: 16 residues. CDR1 and CDR2 (germline): SNHLY, FYNNEI. V was pared by 5 bases and J by 2 bases, with 9 bases of the junction left unmatched. The CDR3 bases are TGTGCCAGCAGTTTTGTGACTAGCGAGTACACAGATACGCAGTATTTT. Its translation: CASSFVTSEYTDTQYF.

The rearrangement joins TRBV2 to TRBJ2-3, with 7 bases aligning to TRBD1. CDR3 length: 16 amino acids. Germline loops: CDR1 SNHLY, CDR2 FYNNEI. V gave up 6 bases and J gave up 0 bases; unmatched junction bases: 9. The CDR3 reads CASRAGQAISTDTQYF. The CDR3 nucleotides are TGTGCCAGCAGAGCCGGACAGGCGATTAGCACAGATACGCAGTATTTT.

The V gene is TRBV20-1, the J gene TRBJ2-7; weak D call: TRBD2 (6 bases). Looked up from germline, CDR1 is DFQATT and CDR2 is SNEGSKA (reference sequence). The CDR3 is made up of 14 amino acids. V was trimmed by 4 bases and J by 1 base, leaving 14 bases between them. Written as DNA, the CDR3 is TGCAGTGCTAACCCTCCGGGGGTTTCCTACGAGCAGTACTTC. Its protein is CSANPPGVSYEQYF.

This clonotype occurred once. The chain joins TRBV27 to TRBJ2-2; D is undetermined. Deletions cut 5 bases from V and 3 bases from J, with 13 bases between. The germline CDR1 and CDR2 sequences are MNHEY and SMNVEV (reference sequence). This CDR3 region has 15 residues. CDR3 DNA sequence: TGTGCCAGCAGTCCCCTGGCCATAGACACCGGGGAGCTGTTTTTT. Protein sequence: CASSPLAIDTGELFF.

CDR3 nucleotides: TGCAGTGCTAGATCTACAGGAGTTAACACTGAAGCTTTCTTT. Amino acid sequence: CSARSTGVNTEAFF. V gene TRBV20-1 combines with J gene TRBJ1-1, with a weak D call TRBD1 (5 bases). V was clipped by 2 bases and J by 2 bases, with 12 bases between them. This CDR3 has 14 amino acids. The germline V gene encodes CDR1 DFQATT and CDR2 SNEGSKA (reference sequence).

This clonotype has ten or more counts. The J gene is TRBJ1-1, the V gene TRBV20-1; no clear D gene. This CDR3 spans 12 amino acids. V lost 2 bases and J 6 bases, leaving 10 bases between the germline ends. Germline CDR1 and CDR2: DFQATT and SNEGSKA (reference sequence). CDR3 sequence (DNA): TGCAGTGCTAGAAGGTCGACCCCTGAAGCTTTCTTT. This gives the protein CSARRSTPEAFF.

The V gene is TRBV7-9, the J gene TRBJ2-3, with 10 bases aligning to TRBD2. CDR1 and CDR2 from the germline V gene are SEHNR and FQNEAQ (reference sequence). This CDR3 has 17 residues. The trim removed 6 bases at V and 1 base at J, leaving 10 bases unmatched. The CDR3: CASSLLQGTSGTDTQYF. The CDR3 region has the DNA TGTGCCAGCAGTTTATTACAGGGGACTAGCGGCACAGATACGCAGTATTTT.

The sample holds many counts of this clonotype. The chain has TRBV6-1 and TRBJ2-5; possible D gene TRBD1, 6 bases. V gave up 5 bases and J gave up 2 bases, with 12 bases separating them. The CDR3 spans 14 residues. The germline V gene has CDR1 MNHNS and CDR2 SASEGT. CDR3 sequence reads: CASSYRDTQETQYF. The CDR3 DNA sequence: TGTGCCAGCAGTTATAGGGACACACAAGAGACCCAGTACTTC.

This clonotype was seen repeatedly, ten times or more. The rearrangement links TRBV18 to TRBJ2-7; D call uncertain. The germline V and J ends were trimmed by 3 bases and 7 bases, with 16 bases remaining between them. The CDR3 is 14 amino acids. CDR1 KGHSH and CDR2 LQKENI come from the germline V gene. In DNA, the CDR3 is TGTGCCAGCTCACCCCCCGGTACTTCGATTGAGCAGTACTTC. Amino acid sequence: CASSPPGTSIEQYF.

To note about this clonotype: A read error may account for a junction end that differs from germline. V and J are TRBV18 and TRBJ2-3; 10 bases fit TRBD1. The V gene's germline CDR1 is KGHSH and CDR2 LQKENI. The CDR3 covers 15 residues. CDR3 region: CASPPGTGATKTQYF. For the CDR3, the DNA is TGTGCCAGCCCACCCGGGACAGGGGCCACCAAGACGCAGTATTTT.

Only a few counts were recorded for this clonotype. The V and J genes are TRBV19 and TRBJ1-5, with D uncertain. The CDR3 consists of 15 residues. CDR1 and CDR2 (germline): LNHDA, SQIVND (reference sequence). Trimming left V 7 bases short and J 2 bases short, with 15 bases between. This CDR3 reads CASTLSARGNQPQHF. CDR3 nucleotide sequence: TGTGCCAGTACTTTATCCGCACGGGGCAATCAGCCCCAGCATTTT.